This TCR beta chain emerged from a study of blood T cell repertoires in COVID-19. Study at large: Both acute and convalescent COVID-19 samples were obtained from the United States, Italy and Spain.

The table came from immunoSEQ multiplex PCR; TCRdb's copy has only in-frame clones and leaves some out. The data hold 200,000 to 300,000 clones, with almost 85% observed a single time. This clone was counted a single time. The V and J ends lost 6 bases and 2 bases respectively, with 13 bases between them. The CDR3 extends over 15 amino acids. Germline V lookup: CDR1 SGHVS, CDR2 FQNEAQ. Sequenced input: PBMCs or T cells enriched from blood (not recorded which). The chain links TRBV7-8 to TRBJ2-2; no firm D call. This TCR derives from a woman aged 45-65 years with acute COVID-19. In nucleotides, the CDR3 is TGTGCCAGCAGGTTGACGCGGATCAACACCGGGGAGCTGTTTTTT. This translates into CASRLTRINTGELFF.